The 2 T cell receptor beta chains below were found in one sample sequenced in a study of cytomegalovirus exposure and HLA in healthy donors (dated by TCRdb to the late 2010s). Preparation of the library involved the immunoSEQ multiplex PCR assay. A mixture of 60 forward primers for TCR Vbeta segments and 13 reverse primers for TCR Jbeta segments was used in the multiplex PCR. TCRdb mirrors the immuneACCESS table, restricted to in-frame sequences. Some clones are absent from its copies; in checked studies, under half trace to an unresolved V gene, and the reason for the others is unknown. In this sample the table shows approximately 170,000 clones, 68% of which occur a single time. The top ten clonotypes cover 2.5% to 3.5% of the sample. The sequenced sample was PBMCs. The receptors were sampled from a woman aged 40-49 years in good health and CMV-seropositive.

The chain recombines TRBV28 with TRBJ2-7; 8 bases agree with TRBD1. From germline, CDR1 is MDHEN and CDR2 SYDVKM. The CDR3 covers 14 residues. With V trimmed by 6 bases and J by 4 bases, 8 bases remained unmatched. In DNA, the CDR3 is TGTGCCAGCAGCGTACCGGGACAGGAGTACGAGCAGTACTTC. It encodes CASSVPGQEYEQYF.

Regarding this clone: Within the sample, other DNA sequences also encode this same CDR3. The CDR3 protein is CASRTSYEQYF. CDR3 nucleotide sequence: TGTGCCAGCCGAACCAGCTACGAGCAGTACTTC. The rearrangement uses TRBV6-5 and TRBJ2-7, with no clear D. The CDR3 runs 11 residues. V was trimmed by 8 bases and J by 3 bases, leaving 8 bases between them. Germline V gives CDR1 MNHEY, CDR2 SVGAGI.